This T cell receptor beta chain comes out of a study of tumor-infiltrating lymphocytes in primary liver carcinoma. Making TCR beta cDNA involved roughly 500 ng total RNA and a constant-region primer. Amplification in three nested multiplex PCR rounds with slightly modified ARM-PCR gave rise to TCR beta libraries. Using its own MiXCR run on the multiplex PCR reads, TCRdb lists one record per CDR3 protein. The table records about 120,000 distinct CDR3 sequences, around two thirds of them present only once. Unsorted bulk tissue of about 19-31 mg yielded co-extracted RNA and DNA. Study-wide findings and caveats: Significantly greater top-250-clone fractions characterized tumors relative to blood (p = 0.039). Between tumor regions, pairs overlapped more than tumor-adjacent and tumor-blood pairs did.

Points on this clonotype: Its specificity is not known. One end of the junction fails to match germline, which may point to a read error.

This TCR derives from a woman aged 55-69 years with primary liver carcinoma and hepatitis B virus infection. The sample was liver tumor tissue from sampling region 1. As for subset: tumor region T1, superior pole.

CDR3 in amino acids: CASSLGTSVITDTQYF. The CDR3 coding sequence is TGCGCCAGCAGCTTGGGTACTAGCGTCATCACAGATACGCAGTATTTT. The J gene is TRBJ2-3, the V gene TRBV11-2; 7 nucleotides match TRBD2. Per the germline V gene, CDR1 is SGHAT and CDR2 is FQNNGV. This CDR3 spans 16 amino acids.